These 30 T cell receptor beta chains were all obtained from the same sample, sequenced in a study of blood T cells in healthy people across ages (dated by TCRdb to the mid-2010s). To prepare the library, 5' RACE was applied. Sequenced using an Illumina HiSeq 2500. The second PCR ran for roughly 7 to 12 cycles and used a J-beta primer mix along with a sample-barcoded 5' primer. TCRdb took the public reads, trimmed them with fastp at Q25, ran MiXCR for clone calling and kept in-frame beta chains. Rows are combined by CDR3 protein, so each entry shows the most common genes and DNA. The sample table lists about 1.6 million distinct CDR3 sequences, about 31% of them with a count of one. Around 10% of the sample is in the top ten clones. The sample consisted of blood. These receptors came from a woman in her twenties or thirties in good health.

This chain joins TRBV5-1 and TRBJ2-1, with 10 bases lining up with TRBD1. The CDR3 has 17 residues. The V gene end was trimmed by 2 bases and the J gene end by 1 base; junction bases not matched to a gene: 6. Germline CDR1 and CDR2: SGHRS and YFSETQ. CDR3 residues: CASSFDRGPRSYNEQFF. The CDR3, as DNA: TGCGCCAGCAGCTTCGACAGGGGGCCTAGGTCCTACAATGAGCAGTTCTTC.

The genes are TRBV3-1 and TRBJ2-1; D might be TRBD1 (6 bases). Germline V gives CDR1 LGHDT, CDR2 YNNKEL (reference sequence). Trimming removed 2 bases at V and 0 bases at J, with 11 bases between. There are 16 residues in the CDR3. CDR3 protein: CASSQPGDSSYNEQFF. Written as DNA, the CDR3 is TGTGCCAGCAGCCAACCAGGGGATAGCTCCTACAATGAGCAGTTCTTC.

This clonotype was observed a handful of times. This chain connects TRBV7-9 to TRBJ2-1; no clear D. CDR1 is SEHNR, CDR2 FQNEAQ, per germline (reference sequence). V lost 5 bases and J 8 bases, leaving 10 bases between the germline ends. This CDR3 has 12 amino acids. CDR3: CASSPYAHEQFF. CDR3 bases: TGTGCCAGCAGCCCGTACGCCCATGAGCAGTTCTTC.

The CDR3 loop reads CASSYSVSSRQYF. The CDR3 coding sequence is TGTGCCAGCAGTTACTCGGTTTCTAGTCGGCAGTATTTT. The genes are TRBV6-6 and TRBJ2-3; D is uncertain. The germline CDR1 and CDR2 sequences are MNHNY and SVGAGI (reference sequence). There are 13 residues in the CDR3. V lost 0 bases and J 11 bases, leaving 12 bases between the germline ends.

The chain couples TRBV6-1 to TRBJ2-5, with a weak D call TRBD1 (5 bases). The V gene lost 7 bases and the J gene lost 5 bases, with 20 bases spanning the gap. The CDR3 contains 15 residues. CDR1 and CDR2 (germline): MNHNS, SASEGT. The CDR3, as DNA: TGTGCCAGCATCGGCAGGGAACAGCGCAGGGAGACCCAGTACTTC. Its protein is CASIGREQRRETQYF.

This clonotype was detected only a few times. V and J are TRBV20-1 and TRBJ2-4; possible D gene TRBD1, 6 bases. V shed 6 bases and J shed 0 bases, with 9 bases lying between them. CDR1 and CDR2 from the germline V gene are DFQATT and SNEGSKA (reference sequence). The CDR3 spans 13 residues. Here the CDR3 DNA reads TGCAGTGCCCGGGACAAAGCCAAAAACATTCAGTACTTC. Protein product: CSARDKAKNIQYF.

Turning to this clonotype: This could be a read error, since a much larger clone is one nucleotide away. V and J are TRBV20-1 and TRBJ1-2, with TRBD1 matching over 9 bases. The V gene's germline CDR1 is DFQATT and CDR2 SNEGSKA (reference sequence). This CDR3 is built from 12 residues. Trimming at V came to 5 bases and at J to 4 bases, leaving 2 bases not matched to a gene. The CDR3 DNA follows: TGCAGTGCTGGGACAGGGCGCTATGGCTACACCTTC. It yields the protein CSAGTGRYGYTF.

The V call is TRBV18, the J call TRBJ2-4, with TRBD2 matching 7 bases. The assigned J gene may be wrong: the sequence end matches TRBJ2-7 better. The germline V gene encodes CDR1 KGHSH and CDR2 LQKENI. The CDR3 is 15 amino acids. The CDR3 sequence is CASSPPTSASYEQYF. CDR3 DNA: TGTGCCAGCTCACCACCAACTAGCGCTTCTTACGAGCAGTACTTC.

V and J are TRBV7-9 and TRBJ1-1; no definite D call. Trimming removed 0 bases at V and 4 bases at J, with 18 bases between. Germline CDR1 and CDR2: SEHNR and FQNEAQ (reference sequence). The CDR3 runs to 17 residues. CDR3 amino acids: CASSLAGIHREGTEAFF. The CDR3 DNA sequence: TGTGCCAGCAGCTTAGCGGGGATCCATCGGGAGGGCACTGAAGCTTTCTTT.

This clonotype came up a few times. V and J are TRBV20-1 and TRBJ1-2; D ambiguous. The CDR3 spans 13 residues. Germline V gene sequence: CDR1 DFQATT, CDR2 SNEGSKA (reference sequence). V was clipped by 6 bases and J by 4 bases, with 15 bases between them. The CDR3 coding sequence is TGCAGTGCAATAGCCGTGGGCCGCTATGGCTACACCTTC. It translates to CSAIAVGRYGYTF.

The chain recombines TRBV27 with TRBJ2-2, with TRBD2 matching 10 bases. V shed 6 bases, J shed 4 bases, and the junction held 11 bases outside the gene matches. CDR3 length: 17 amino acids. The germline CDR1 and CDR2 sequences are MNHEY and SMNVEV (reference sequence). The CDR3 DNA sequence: TGTGCCAGCAGCATGGTCTTAGCGGGAGGTGGCACCGGGGAGCTGTTTTTT. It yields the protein CASSMVLAGGGTGELFF.

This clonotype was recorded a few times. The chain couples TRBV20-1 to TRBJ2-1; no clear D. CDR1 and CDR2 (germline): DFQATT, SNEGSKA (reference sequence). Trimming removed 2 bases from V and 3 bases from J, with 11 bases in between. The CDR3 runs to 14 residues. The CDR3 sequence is CSARKQAGYNEQFF. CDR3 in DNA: TGCAGTGCTAGAAAACAAGCTGGCTACAATGAGCAGTTCTTC.

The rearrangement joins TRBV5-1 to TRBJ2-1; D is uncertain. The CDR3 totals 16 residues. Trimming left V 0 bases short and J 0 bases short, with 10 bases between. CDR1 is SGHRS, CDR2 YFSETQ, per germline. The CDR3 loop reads CASSLAGYPSYNEQFF. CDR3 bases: TGCGCCAGCAGCTTGGCCGGGTACCCCTCCTACAATGAGCAGTTCTTC.

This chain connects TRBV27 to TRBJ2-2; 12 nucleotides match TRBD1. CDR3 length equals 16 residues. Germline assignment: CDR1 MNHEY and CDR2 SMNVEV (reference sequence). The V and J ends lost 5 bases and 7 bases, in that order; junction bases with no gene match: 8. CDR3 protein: CASSPPGQGANGELFF. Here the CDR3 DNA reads TGTGCCAGCAGTCCCCCGGGACAGGGGGCAAACGGGGAGCTGTTTTTT.

CDR3 DNA: TGTGCCAGCGGCTCGACCCTCGGACAGGGACGGGGTGATACGCAGTATTTT. Protein product: CASGSTLGQGRGDTQYF. The rearrangement links TRBV7-9 to TRBJ2-3, with 8 bases matching TRBD1. Trimming cost V 8 bases and J 6 bases; bases outside gene matches: 19. There are 17 residues in the CDR3. In germline, CDR1 is SEHNR, CDR2 FQNEAQ (reference sequence).

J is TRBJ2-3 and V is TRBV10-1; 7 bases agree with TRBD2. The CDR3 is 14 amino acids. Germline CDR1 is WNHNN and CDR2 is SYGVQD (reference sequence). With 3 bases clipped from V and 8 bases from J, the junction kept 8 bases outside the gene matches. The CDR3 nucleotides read TGCGCCAGCAGTGAAGCGAGCGGGGCCGCTACGCAGTATTTT. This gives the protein CASSEASGAATQYF.

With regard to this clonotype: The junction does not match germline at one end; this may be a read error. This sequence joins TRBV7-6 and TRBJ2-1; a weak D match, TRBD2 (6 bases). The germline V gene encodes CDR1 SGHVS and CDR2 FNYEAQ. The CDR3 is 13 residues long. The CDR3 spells CASSLAPREKQLF. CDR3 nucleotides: TGTGCCAGCAGCTTAGCGCCCCGGGAGAAGCAGTTATTC. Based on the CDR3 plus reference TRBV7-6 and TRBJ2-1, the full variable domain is GAGVSQSPRYKVTKRGQDVALRCDPISGHVSLYWYRQALGQGPEFLTYFNYEAQQDKSGLPNDRFSAERPEGSISTLTIQRTEQRDSAMYRCASSLAPREKQLFGPGTRLTVL.

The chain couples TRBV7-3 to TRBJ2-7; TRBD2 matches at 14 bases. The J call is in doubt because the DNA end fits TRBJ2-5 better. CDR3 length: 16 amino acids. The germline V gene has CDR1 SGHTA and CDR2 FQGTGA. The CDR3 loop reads CASSSTGTSGRQTQYF. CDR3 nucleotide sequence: TGTGCCAGCAGCTCCACCGGGACTAGCGGGAGACAGACCCAGTACTTC.

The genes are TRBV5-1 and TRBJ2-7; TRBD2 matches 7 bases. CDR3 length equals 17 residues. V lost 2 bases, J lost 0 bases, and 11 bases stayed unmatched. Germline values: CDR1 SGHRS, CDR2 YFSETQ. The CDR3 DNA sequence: TGCGCCAGCAGCTTCAGCGGGCTAGCGGATGACTCCTACGAGCAGTACTTC. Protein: CASSFSGLADDSYEQYF.

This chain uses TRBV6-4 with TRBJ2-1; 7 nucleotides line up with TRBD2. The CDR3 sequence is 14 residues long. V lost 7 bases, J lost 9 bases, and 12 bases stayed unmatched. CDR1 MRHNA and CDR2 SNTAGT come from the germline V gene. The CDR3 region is CASKSGVPWCEQFF. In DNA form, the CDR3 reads TGTGCCAGCAAGAGCGGGGTCCCTTGGTGTGAGCAGTTCTTC.

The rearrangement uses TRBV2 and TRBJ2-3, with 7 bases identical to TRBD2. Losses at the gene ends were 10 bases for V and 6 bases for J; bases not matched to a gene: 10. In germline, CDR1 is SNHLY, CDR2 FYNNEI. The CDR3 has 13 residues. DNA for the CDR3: TGTGCCATCGCGGGGACTACCATGGATACGCAGTATTTT. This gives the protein CAIAGTTMDTQYF.

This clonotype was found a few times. The CDR3 bases are TGCAGTGCCCGTACGCCGGACAGGGGCTACGAGCAGTACTTC. Its protein is CSARTPDRGYEQYF. The chain recombines TRBV20-1 with TRBJ2-7; 9 bases are a match to TRBD1. The CDR3 is 14 residues long. The ends lost 6 bases at V and 3 bases at J; junction bases unmatched: 9. CDR1 is DFQATT, CDR2 SNEGSKA, per germline (reference sequence).

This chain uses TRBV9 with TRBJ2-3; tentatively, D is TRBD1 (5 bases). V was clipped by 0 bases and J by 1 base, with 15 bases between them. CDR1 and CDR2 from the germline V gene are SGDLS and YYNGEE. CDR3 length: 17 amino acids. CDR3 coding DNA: TGTGCCAGCAGCGTAGGACAGTGGGGTGGAGGCACAGATACGCAGTATTTT. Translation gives CASSVGQWGGGTDTQYF.

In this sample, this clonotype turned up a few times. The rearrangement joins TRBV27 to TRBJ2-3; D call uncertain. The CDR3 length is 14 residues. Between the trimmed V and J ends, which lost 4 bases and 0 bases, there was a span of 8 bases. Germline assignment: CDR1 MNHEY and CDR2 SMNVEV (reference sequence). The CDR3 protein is CASSSRLSTDTQYF. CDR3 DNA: TGTGCCAGCAGTTCCCGACTTAGCACAGATACGCAGTATTTT.

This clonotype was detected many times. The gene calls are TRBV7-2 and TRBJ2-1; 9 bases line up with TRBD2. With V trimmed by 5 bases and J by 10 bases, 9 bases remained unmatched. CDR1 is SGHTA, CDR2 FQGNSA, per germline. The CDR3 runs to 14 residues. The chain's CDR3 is CASSQGLASVEQFF. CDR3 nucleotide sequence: TGTGCCAGCAGCCAGGGACTAGCAAGCGTAGAGCAGTTCTTC.

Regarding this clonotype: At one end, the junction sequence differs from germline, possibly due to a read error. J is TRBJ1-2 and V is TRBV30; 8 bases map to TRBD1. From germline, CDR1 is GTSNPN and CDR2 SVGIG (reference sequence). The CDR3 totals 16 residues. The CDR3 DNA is TGTGCCTGGAGCCCCGGACAGGGTCCTCGGTACTATGACTACACCTTC. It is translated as CAWSPGQGPRYYDYTF. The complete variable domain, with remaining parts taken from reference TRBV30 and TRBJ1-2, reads SQTIHQWPATLVQPVGSPLSLECTVEGTSNPNLYWYRQAAGRGLQLLFYSVGIGQISSEVPQNLSASRPQDRQFILSSKKLLLSDSGFYLCAWSPGQGPRYYDYTFGSGTRLTVV.

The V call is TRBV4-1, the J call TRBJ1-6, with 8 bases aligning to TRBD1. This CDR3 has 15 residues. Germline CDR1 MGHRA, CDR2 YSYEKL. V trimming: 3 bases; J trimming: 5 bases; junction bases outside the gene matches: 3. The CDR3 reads CASSQEGQDNSPLHF. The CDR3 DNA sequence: TGCGCCAGCAGCCAGGAGGGACAGGATAATTCACCCCTCCACTTT.

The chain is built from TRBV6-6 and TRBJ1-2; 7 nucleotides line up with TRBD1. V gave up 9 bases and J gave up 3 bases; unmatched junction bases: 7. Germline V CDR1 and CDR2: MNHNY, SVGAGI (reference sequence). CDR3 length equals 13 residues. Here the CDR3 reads CASRSGTDYGYTF. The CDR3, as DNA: TGTGCCAGTCGCTCCGGGACAGACTATGGCTACACCTTC.

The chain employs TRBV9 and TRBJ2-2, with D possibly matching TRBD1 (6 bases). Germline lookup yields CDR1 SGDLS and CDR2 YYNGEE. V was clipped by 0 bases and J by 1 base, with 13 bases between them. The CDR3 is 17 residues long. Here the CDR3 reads CASSVVAGAQNTGELFF. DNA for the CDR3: TGTGCCAGCAGCGTAGTAGCAGGGGCGCAGAACACCGGGGAGCTGTTTTTT.

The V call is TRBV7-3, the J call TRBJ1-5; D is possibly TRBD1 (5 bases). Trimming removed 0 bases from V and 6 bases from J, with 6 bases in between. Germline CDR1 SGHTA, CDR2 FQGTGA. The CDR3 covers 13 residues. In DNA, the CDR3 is TGTGCCAGCAGCTTAACAGGGACTCAGCCCCAGCATTTT. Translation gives CASSLTGTQPQHF.